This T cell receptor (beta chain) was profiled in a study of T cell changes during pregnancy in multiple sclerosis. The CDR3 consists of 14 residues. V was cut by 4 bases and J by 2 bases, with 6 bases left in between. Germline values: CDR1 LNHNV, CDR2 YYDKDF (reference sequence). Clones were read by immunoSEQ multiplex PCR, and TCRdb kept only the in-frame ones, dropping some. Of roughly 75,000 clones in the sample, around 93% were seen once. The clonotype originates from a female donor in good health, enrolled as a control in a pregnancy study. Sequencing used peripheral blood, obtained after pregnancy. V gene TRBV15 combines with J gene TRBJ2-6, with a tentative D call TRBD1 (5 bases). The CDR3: CATSIRAGANVLTF. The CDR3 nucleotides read TGTGCCACCAGCATCAGGGCTGGGGCCAACGTCCTGACTTTC. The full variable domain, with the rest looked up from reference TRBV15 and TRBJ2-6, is DAMVIQNPRYQVTQFGKPVTLSCSQTLNHNVMYWYQQKSSQAPKLLFHYYDKDFNNEADTPDNFQSRRPNTSFCFLDIRSPGLGDTAMYLCATSIRAGANVLTFGAGSRLTVL.